The rows below give T cell receptor beta chains drawn from one sample of a study of shared clonotypes between healthy human individuals. The data were produced by immunoSEQ multiplex PCR, yet TCRdb's version contains in-frame clones alone and is incomplete. The sample includes around 980,000 clones, 78% seen only once; the top ten take roughly 0.61%. The sample was memory CD4+ T cells from PBMCs. The origin of the receptors is a man aged 18 to 29 in good health. Some clones in this sample may be carry-over from other donors' samples. The CDR3 runs from the conserved cysteine through the conserved F or W. The D gene is left open where the match is weak. Rows give clone size only sometimes, using once, few, many, or a class for an expanded clone.

j_gene	abundance	d_gene	v_gene	CDR3nt	CDR3aa
TRBJ1-5	-	TRBD1	TRBV19	TGTGCCAGCAAGACAGGGCTTAGCAATCAGCCCCAGCATTTT	CASKTGLSNQPQHF
TRBJ2-1	-	-	TRBV6-6	TGTGCCAGCAGTTACTCCTCACCGGAGTACAATGAGCAGTTCTTC	CASSYSSPEYNEQFF
TRBJ2-7	-	TRBD2	TRBV10-3	TGTGCCACCACCGGGGGGGGCTACGAGCAGTACTTC	CATTGGGYEQYF
TRBJ2-7	-	-	TRBV2	TGTGCCAGCAGTCAACCCAGGGGGGACCGCTCCTACGAGCAGTACTTC	CASSQPRGDRSYEQYF
TRBJ2-1	-	-	TRBV6-1	TGTGCCAGCAGTGAAGTAAGCGAAACTCCCAATGAGCAGTTCTTC	CASSEVSETPNEQFF
TRBJ1-1	once	-	TRBV5-1	TGCGCCAGCAGCTTGGATCCCTCTCTGAACACTGAAGCTTTCTTT	CASSLDPSLNTEAFF
TRBJ2-1	-	TRBD2	TRBV5-4	TGTGCCAGCAGCCCTGGCGCTCTAGCGGGGTCCAATGAGCAGTTCTTC	CASSPGALAGSNEQFF
TRBJ2-1	-	-	TRBV5-4	TGTGCCAGCAGCACCTCACCAGGGCCCTACAATGAGCAGTTCTTC	CASSTSPGPYNEQFF
TRBJ1-2	-	-	TRBV23-1	TGCGCCAGCAGTCACAGCCACTATGGCTACACCTTC	CASSHSHYGYTF
TRBJ1-6	-	TRBD1	TRBV6-4	TGTGCCAGCAGTGCGGGACAGGGATCGTCACCCCTCCACTTT	CASSAGQGSSPLHF
TRBJ2-2	-	-	TRBV6-1	TGTGCCAGCAGTGAAGCTTTCGGGCTCGGCTGGACCGGGGAGCTGTTTTTT	CASSEAFGLGWTGELFF
TRBJ1-1	-	TRBD1	TRBV2	TGTGCCAGCAGCTCCCCCGTGCAGGGACAGAATGAAGCTTTCTTT	CASSSPVQGQNEAFF
TRBJ1-1	-	-	TRBV7-9	TGTGCCAGCAGCTTAGGTTTGGCCGGAACGACTGAAGCTTTCTTT	CASSLGLAGTTEAFF
TRBJ2-5	-	-	TRBV5-8	TGTGCCAGCAGCTGGCCCGGAAAAGGGACGGAGACCCAGTACTTC	CASSWPGKGTETQYF
TRBJ2-1	-	-	TRBV29-1	TGCAGCGTTGTAGCGTTCCAGCCCCACAATGAGCAGTTCTTC	CSVVAFQPHNEQFF
TRBJ2-2	many	-	TRBV7-9	TGTGCCAGCAGCGAGAACACCGGGGAGCTGTTTTTT	CASSENTGELFF
TRBJ1-2	-	-	TRBV6-5	TGTGCCAGCAGTTACTCCGGGACGAGGGATGGCTACACCTTC	CASSYSGTRDGYTF
TRBJ2-7	-	TRBD2	TRBV6-5	TGTGCCAGCAGTGGGACTAGCGGCCCCTACGAGCAGTACTTC	CASSGTSGPYEQYF
TRBJ2-1	once	-	TRBV4-1	TGCGCCACCAAAAGTCTGGGGAGCAATGAGCAGTTCTTC	CATKSLGSNEQFF
TRBJ2-3	-	-	TRBV6-5	TGTGCCAGCAGGACCACAGATACGCAGTATTTT	CASRTTDTQYF
TRBJ2-5	-	TRBD2	TRBV5-1	TGCGCCAGCAGCTCCCAGACGGGAGGAGTTGAGACCCAGTACTTC	CASSSQTGGVETQYF
TRBJ1-1	-	-	TRBV10-1	TGCGCCAGCAGAATCGCAATGAACACTGAAGCTTTCTTT	CASRIAMNTEAFF
TRBJ2-6	-	-	TRBV2	TGTGCCAGCGGAGTCATGTTTGGGGCCAACGTCCTGACTTTC	CASGVMFGANVLTF
TRBJ1-4	-	TRBD1	TRBV4-1	TGCGCCAGCAGCCAACCCCCGGGACAGGGGGCAGAAAAACTGTTTTTT	CASSQPPGQGAEKLFF
TRBJ2-3	-	TRBD2	TRBV29-1	TGCAGCGTCAGTAGCGGGATCCCCCCCACAGATACGCAGTATTTT	CSVSSGIPPTDTQYF
TRBJ1-1	-	-	TRBV5-1	TGCGCCAGCAGCTGGGGTTTGGTCCAGAACACTGAAGCTTTCTTT	CASSWGLVQNTEAFF
TRBJ2-5	-	-	TRBV2	TGTGCCAGCAAGGGGGAGGAGACCCAGTACTTC	CASKGEETQYF
TRBJ1-4	many	TRBD1	TRBV9	TGTGCCAGCAGCGCCCAGGGACAGGTTGGGGAAAAACTGTTTTTT	CASSAQGQVGEKLFF
TRBJ1-2	-	-	TRBV9	TGTGCCAGCAGCCTCTCCGGACAGAAACGGCGCGCTAACTATGGCTACACCTTC	CASSLSGQKRRANYGYTF
TRBJ2-3	many	TRBD2	TRBV29-1	TGCAGCGTTGAAACTAGCGCCATGAGCACAGATACGCAGTATTTT	CSVETSAMSTDTQYF
TRBJ2-7	-	-	TRBV10-3	TGTGCCATCAGTGCGGGACATGCCTACGAGCAGTACTTC	CAISAGHAYEQYF
TRBJ1-1	-	-	TRBV28	TGTGCCAGCAGCCAACCACCCAGGGGAACTGAAGCTTTCTTT	CASSQPPRGTEAFF
TRBJ2-7	few	TRBD2	TRBV2	TGTGCCAGCAGGCCAAGGACTAGCGGGAGTAGCGAGCAGTACTTC	CASRPRTSGSSEQYF
TRBJ2-7	-	-	TRBV28	TGTGCCAGCAGTCTTTCTTACCAGGGATACGAGCAGTACTTC	CASSLSYQGYEQYF
TRBJ2-7	-	TRBD2	TRBV18	TGTGCCAGCTCACCACCGACCGCTAGCGGGAGCGAGCAGTACTTC	CASSPPTASGSEQYF
TRBJ2-4	-	-	TRBV5-1	TGCGCCAGCAGCTTGGGGGGCTCGCCGGGGCCACAAGCCAAAAACATTCAGTACTTC	CASSLGGSPGPQAKNIQYF
TRBJ2-7	-	TRBD1	TRBV2	TGTGCCAGCAGTGGCCGGGACAGGTTCAACGAGCAGTACTTC	CASSGRDRFNEQYF
TRBJ2-2	-	TRBD2	TRBV15	TGTGCCACCAGGGGGAGCGGGAGAACCGGGGAGCTGTTTTTT	CATRGSGRTGELFF
TRBJ2-7	-	TRBD2	TRBV27	TGTGCCAGCAGTCTAGGACTGGAAGCGGGAGGGGTCCCGTACGAGCAGTACTTC	CASSLGLEAGGVPYEQYF
TRBJ2-3	-	-	TRBV2	TGTGCCAGCACCCCTAGGCCCACAGATACGCAGTATTTT	CASTPRPTDTQYF
TRBJ1-2	-	TRBD1	TRBV19	TGTGCCGGATACCGACAGGGACAAGGCTACACCTTC	CAGYRQGQGYTF
TRBJ2-7	-	-	TRBV30	TGTGCCTGGAGTAACAACGACTACGAGCAGTACTTC	CAWSNNDYEQYF
TRBJ2-6	once	TRBD1	TRBV29-1	TGCAGCGCCAAACAGGGGGCTGGGGCCAACGTCCTGACTTTC	CSAKQGAGANVLTF
TRBJ2-3	-	TRBD2	TRBV6-4	TGTGCCAGCAGCCTACTAGCGGGGGCAGAAAATACGCAGTATTTT	CASSLLAGAENTQYF